A selection of T cell receptor beta chains follows, all from one sample in a study of cytomegalovirus exposure and HLA in healthy donors. TCRdb keeps only in-frame clones here, not all; method: immunoSEQ multiplex PCR. The table records about 87,000 clones, 74% of them present only once. Specimen: PBMCs. The receptors come from a man younger than 40 in good health and CMV-seropositive. Both conserved end residues are part of each CDR3. The order of the fields is CDR3 length, J gene, V gene, clone size, D gene, CDR3 protein, CDR3 DNA. A D gene is named only where the DNA matches it firmly. Size is stated for part of the rows, as once, few or many counts, or as a class when the clone is expanded.

length: 14; J: TRBJ1-5; V: TRBV28; size: .; D: .; CDR3: CASSFMGRVQPQHF; DNA: TGTGCCAGCAGTTTCATGGGCAGGGTTCAGCCCCAGCATTTT
length: 13; J: TRBJ1-5; V: TRBV6-1; size: .; D: .; CDR3: CASTETGHQPQHF; DNA: TGTGCCAGCACCGAAACAGGACATCAGCCCCAGCATTTT
length: 16; J: TRBJ2-1; V: TRBV4-1; size: .; D: TRBD1; CDR3: CASSQDRTGLGNEQFF; DNA: TGCGCCAGCAGCCAAGATCGGACAGGGCTAGGCAATGAGCAGTTCTTC
length: 12; J: TRBJ2-7; V: TRBV29-1; size: .; D: .; CDR3: CSARTSSYEQYF; DNA: TGCAGCGCACGGACTTCTTCCTACGAGCAGTACTTC
length: 12; J: TRBJ1-1; V: TRBV30; size: .; D: TRBD1; CDR3: CASGTGYTEAFF; DNA: TGTGCCTCCGGGACAGGGTACACTGAAGCTTTCTTT
length: 15; J: TRBJ2-3; V: TRBV5-6; size: once; D: TRBD1; CDR3: CASSWDSPSTDTQYF; DNA: TGTGCCAGCAGCTGGGACAGCCCTAGCACAGATACGCAGTATTTT
length: 16; J: TRBJ2-1; V: TRBV7-6; size: .; D: .; CDR3: CASSLGSTAGSGEQFF; DNA: TGTGCCAGCAGCTTAGGTTCGACGGCGGGATCGGGTGAGCAGTTCTTC
length: 13; J: TRBJ2-7; V: TRBV6-5; size: .; D: .; CDR3: CASRRETQYEQYF; DNA: TGTGCCAGCAGACGGGAAACCCAATACGAGCAGTACTTC
length: 11; J: TRBJ1-5; V: TRBV28; size: .; D: .; CDR3: CASSSRWPQHF; DNA: TGTGCCAGCAGTTCCAGGTGGCCCCAGCATTTT
length: 15; J: TRBJ1-2; V: TRBV6-1; size: .; D: .; CDR3: CASSEEQGINYGYTF; DNA: TGTGCCAGCAGTGAAGAGCAGGGGATTAACTATGGCTACACCTTC